This T cell receptor (beta chain) was captured in a study of CD8 T cells in Susac syndrome. Reverse transcription of 0.5 to 1 ug RNA was performed with random hexamers. An immunoSEQ multiplex PCR generated amplified TCR beta CDR3 products spanning 54 Vbeta and 13 Jbeta. One entry per CDR3 protein results from TCRdb running MiXCR on the immunoSEQ multiplex PCR reads. The sample has some 200,000 distinct CDR3 sequences; roughly 96% are singletons. From blood CD8+ and CD4+ T cells, the TCR beta chain was sequenced. Negative isolation was used for CD8+ and CD4+ T cells and FACS enrichment for TEMRA cells. This clonotype turned up a few times. The specimen was CD4+ T cells from PBMCs. This TCR was recovered from a human donor with multiple sclerosis.

CDR3 loop: CASSRDRGNTIYF. DNA for the CDR3: TGTGCCAGCAGCCGGGACAGGGGGAACACCATATATTTT. The V gene is TRBV14, the J gene TRBJ1-3, with 11 bases lining up with TRBD1. J lost 7 bases, V lost 4 bases, and 0 bases had no gene match. CDR1 and CDR2 from the germline V gene are SGHDN and FVKESK. The length of the CDR3 is 13 residues.